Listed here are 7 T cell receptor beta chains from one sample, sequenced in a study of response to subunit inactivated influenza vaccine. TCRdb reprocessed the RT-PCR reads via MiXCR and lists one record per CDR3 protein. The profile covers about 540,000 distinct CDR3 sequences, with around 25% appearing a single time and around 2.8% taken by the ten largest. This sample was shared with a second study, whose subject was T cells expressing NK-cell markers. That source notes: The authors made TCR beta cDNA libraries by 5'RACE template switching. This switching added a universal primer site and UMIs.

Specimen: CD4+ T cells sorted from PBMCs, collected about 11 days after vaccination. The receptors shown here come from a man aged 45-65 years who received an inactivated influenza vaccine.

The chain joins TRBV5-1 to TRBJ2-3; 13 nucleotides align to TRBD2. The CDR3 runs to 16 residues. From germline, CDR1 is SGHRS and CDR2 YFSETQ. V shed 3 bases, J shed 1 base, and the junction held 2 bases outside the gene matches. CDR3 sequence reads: CASSYGLAGGTDTQYF. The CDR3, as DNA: TGCGCCAGCAGCTACGGACTAGCGGGGGGCACAGATACGCAGTATTTT. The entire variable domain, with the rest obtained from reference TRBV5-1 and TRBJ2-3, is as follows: KAGVTQTPRYLIKTRGQQVTLSCSPISGHRSVSWYQQTPGQGLQFLFEYFSETQRNKGNFPGRFSGRQFSNSRSEMNVSTLELGDSALYLCASSYGLAGGTDTQYFGPGTRLTVL.

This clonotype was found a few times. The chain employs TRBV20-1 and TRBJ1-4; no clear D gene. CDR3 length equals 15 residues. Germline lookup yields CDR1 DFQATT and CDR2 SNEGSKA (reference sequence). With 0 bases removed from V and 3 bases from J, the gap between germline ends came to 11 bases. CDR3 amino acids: CSARDPRTANEKLFF. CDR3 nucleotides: TGCAGTGCTAGAGATCCCAGGACGGCTAATGAAAAACTGTTTTTT.

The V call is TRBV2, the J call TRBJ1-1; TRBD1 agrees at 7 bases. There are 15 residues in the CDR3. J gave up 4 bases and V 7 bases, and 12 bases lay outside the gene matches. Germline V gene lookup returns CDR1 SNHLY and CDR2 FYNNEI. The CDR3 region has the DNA TGTGCCAGCAAGGGGGCCACAGGGGTGGGCACTGAAGCTTTCTTT. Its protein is CASKGATGVGTEAFF.

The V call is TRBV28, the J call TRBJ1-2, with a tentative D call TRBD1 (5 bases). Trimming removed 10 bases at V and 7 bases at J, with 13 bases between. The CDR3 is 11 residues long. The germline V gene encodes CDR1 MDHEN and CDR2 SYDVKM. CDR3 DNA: TGTGCCACATCGCAGGGCTTTGGCTACACCTTC. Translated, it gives CATSQGFGYTF.

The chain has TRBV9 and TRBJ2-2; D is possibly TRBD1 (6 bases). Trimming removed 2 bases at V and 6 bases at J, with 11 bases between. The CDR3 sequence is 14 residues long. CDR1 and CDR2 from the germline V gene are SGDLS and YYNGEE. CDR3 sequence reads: CASSVQGLPGELFF. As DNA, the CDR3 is TGTGCCAGCAGCGTCCAGGGGCTCCCCGGGGAGCTGTTTTTT. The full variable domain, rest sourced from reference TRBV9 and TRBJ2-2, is DSGVTQTPKHLITATGQRVTLRCSPRSGDLSVYWYQQSLDQGLQFLIQYYNGEERAKGNILERFSAQQFPDLHSELNLSSLELGDSALYFCASSVQGLPGELFFGEGSRLTVL.

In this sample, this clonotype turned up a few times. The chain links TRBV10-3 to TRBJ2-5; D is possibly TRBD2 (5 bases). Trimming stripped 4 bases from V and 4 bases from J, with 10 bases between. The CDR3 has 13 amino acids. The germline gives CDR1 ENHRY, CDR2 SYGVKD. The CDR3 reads CAISAWAGETQYF. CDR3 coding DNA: TGTGCCATCAGTGCTTGGGCGGGAGAGACCCAGTACTTC.

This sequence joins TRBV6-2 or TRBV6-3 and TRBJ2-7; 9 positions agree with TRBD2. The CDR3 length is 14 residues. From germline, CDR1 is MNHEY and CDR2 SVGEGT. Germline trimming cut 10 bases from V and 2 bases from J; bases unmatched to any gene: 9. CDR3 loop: CATYPVAGAYEQYF. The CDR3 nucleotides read TGTGCCACCTATCCAGTAGCGGGGGCCTACGAGCAGTACTTC.